Reported below is one TCR beta chain. This specimen comes from a study of T cell responses to AZD1222 COVID-19 vaccine. Assay used: immunoSEQ multiplex PCR; TCRdb lists only in-frame clones, some missing. This table has approximately 140,000 clones, approximately 90% appearing once. This sequence originates from an adult in good health. Sequenced here: peripheral blood, sampled on day 0 of AZD1222 vaccination.

CDR3 in DNA: TGTGCCAGCAGCCCTAGTGTGGGTTCTCAGAGCTACACCTTC. It specifies CASSPSVGSQSYTF. V usage is TRBV9 and J usage is TRBJ1-2, with D uncertain. CDR1 and CDR2 (germline): SGDLS, YYNGEE. CDR3 size: 14 residues. V was clipped by 4 bases and J by 9 bases, with 19 bases between them.